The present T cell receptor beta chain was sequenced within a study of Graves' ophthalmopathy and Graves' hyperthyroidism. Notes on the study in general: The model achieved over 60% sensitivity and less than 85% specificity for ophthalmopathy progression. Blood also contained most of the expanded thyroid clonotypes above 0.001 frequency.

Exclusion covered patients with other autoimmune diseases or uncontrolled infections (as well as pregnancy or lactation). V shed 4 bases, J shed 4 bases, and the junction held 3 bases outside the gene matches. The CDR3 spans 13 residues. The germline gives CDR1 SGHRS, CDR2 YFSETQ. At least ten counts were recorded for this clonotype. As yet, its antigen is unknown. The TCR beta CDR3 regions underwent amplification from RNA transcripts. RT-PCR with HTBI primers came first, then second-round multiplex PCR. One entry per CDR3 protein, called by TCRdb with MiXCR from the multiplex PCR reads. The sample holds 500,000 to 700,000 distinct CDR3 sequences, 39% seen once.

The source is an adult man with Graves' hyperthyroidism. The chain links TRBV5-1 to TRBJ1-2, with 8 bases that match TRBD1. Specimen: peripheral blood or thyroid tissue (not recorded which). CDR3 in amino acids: CASSRDRGYGYTF. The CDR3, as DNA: TGCGCCAGCAGCCGCGACAGGGGCTATGGCTACACCTTC.